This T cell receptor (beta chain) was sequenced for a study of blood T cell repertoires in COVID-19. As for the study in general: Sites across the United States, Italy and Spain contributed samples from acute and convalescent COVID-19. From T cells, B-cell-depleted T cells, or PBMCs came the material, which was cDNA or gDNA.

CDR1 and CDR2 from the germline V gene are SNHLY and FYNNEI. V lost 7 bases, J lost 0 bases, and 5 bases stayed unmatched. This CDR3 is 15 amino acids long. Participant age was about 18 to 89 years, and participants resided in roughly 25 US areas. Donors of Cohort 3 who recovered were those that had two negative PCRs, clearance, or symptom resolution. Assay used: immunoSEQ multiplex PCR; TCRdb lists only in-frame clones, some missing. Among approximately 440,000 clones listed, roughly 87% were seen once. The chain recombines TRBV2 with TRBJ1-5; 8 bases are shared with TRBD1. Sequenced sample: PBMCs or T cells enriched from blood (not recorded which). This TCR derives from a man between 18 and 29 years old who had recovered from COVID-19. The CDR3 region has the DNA TGTGCCAGCAATCTGGACAGGGCTAGCAATCAGCCCCAGCATTTT. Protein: CASNLDRASNQPQHF.